This TCR beta chain was recorded in a study of spatial heterogeneity in lung cancer. General study findings and limits: Mutation tallies in tumors tracked expanded intratumoral alpha and beta TCR counts.

Germline assignment: CDR1 MNHNY and CDR2 SVGAGI (reference sequence). Deletions cut 9 bases from V and 0 bases from J, with 9 bases between. This CDR3 has 13 amino acids. Regarding time point: sample taken at primary tumor resection. Whole RNA from tumor, nontumor lung or frozen PBMC was sequenced unsorted. In this sample, this clonotype turned up a few times. The target antigen is unknown. Carried by each TCR cDNA molecule was a unique molecular identifier. TCRdb reprocessed the 5' RACE reads via MiXCR and lists one record per CDR3 protein. The sample lists 20,000 to 30,000 distinct CDR3 sequences; roughly 9% were seen once.

The rearrangement uses TRBV6-6 and TRBJ2-4, with D unresolved. This clonotype was sampled from a male donor with early-stage non-small cell lung cancer. The sequenced sample was lung tumor tissue, obtained at surgery. Written as DNA, the CDR3 is TGTGCCAGTTATACACTAGCCAAAAACATTCAGTACTTC. Its protein product is CASYTLAKNIQYF.